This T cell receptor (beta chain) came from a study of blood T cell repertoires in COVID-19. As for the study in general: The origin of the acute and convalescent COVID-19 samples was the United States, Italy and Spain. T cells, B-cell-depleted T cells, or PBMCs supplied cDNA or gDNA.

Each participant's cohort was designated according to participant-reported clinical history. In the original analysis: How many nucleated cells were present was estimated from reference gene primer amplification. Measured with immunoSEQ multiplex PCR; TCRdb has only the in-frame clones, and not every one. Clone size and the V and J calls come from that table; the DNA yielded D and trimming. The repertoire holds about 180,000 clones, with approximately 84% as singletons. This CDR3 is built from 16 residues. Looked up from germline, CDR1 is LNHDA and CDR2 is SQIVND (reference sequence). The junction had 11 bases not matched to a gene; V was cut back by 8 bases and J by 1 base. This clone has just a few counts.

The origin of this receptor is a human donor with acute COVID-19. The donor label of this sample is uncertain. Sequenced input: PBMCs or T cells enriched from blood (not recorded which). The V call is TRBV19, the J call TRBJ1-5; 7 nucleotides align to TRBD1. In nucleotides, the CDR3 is TGTGCCAGTTCGGCGGGAACAGGGGTCAGCAATCAGCCCCAGCATTTT. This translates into CASSAGTGVSNQPQHF.